The 26 T cell receptor beta chains listed next were all sequenced from one sample in a study of CD8 T cells in ankylosing spondylitis. MiXCR, applied by TCRdb to the 5' RACE reads, yields one record per CDR3 protein. Among around 130,000 distinct CDR3 sequences, around 9% were seen once, and the ten largest hold about 3.6%. The sequencing input was blood, either unsorted or a sorted T cell fraction (not recorded which). All receptors come from a male donor with ankylosing spondylitis or in good health (not recorded which).

The V gene is TRBV20-1, the J gene TRBJ2-3; D may be TRBD1 (5 bases). V lost 0 bases, J lost 1 base, and 14 bases lay in between. CDR1 is DFQATT and CDR2 is SNEGSKA in the germline V gene (reference sequence). CDR3 size: 16 residues. The CDR3 loop is CSARDRSEGGTDTQYF. The CDR3 DNA reads TGCAGTGCTAGAGATCGATCGGAAGGGGGCACAGATACGCAGTATTTT.

There are many counts of this clonotype. The chain couples TRBV7-2 to TRBJ2-3; D may be TRBD1 or TRBD2 (7 bases each). The length of the CDR3 is 16 residues. Per germline, CDR1 SGHTA and CDR2 FQGNSA. Trimming took off 1 base at V and 6 bases at J, with 17 bases between the two ends. CDR3 region: CASSLVRGRADDTQYF. CDR3 DNA sequence: TGTGCCAGCAGCTTAGTCAGGGGGAGGGCCGATGATACGCAGTATTTT. The full variable domain, rest sourced from reference TRBV7-2 and TRBJ2-3, is GAGVSQSPSNKVTEKGKDVELRCDPISGHTALYWYRQSLGQGLEFLIYFQGNSAPDKSGLPSDRFSAERTGGSVSTLTIQRTQQEDSAVYLCASSLVRGRADDTQYFGPGTRLTVL.

At least ten counts were recorded for this clonotype. The chain recombines TRBV20-1 with TRBJ2-7, with TRBD1 matching 7 bases. The CDR3 is made up of 14 amino acids. V was pared by 3 bases and J by 0 bases, with 5 bases of the junction left unmatched. The V gene's germline CDR1 is DFQATT and CDR2 SNEGSKA (reference sequence). CDR3 bases: TGCAGTGCTAGGGAACAGGGGTTCTCCTACGAGCAGTACTTC. Translating gives CSAREQGFSYEQYF.

This clonotype was recorded at least ten times. V and J are TRBV5-6 and TRBJ2-5; D may be TRBD1 (6 bases). The CDR3 has 15 residues. From germline, CDR1 is SGHDT and CDR2 YYEEEE. The V end lost 0 bases, the J end lost 5 bases, and 14 bases lay between the germline ends. CDR3 region: CASSLVGGSSETQYF. The CDR3 nucleotides read TGTGCCAGCAGCTTGGTTGGGGGCTCGTCTGAGACCCAGTACTTC.

This clonotype was found many times. This sequence joins TRBV20-1 and TRBJ2-7; 8 positions match TRBD1. V was clipped by 0 bases and J by 3 bases; unmatched bases: 7. CDR3 size: 15 residues. Germline assignment: CDR1 DFQATT and CDR2 SNEGSKA (reference sequence). The CDR3 here is CSARDTGTGIYEQYF. The CDR3 nucleotides are TGCAGTGCTAGAGATACCGGGACAGGAATCTACGAGCAGTACTTC.

This clonotype was seen a handful of times. The CDR3 region is CASSPQTGEPPYNEQFF. CDR3 coding DNA: TGCGCCAGCAGCCCGCAGACAGGGGAACCCCCTTACAATGAGCAGTTCTTC. The V gene is TRBV5-1, the J gene TRBJ2-1, with 8 bases lining up with TRBD1. J gave up 4 bases and V 4 bases, and 13 bases lay outside the gene matches. This CDR3 spans 17 amino acids. Germline CDR1 is SGHRS and CDR2 is YFSETQ.

This clonotype showed up just a few times. The genes are TRBV25-1 and TRBJ2-7; 7 bases fit TRBD1. Per germline, CDR1 MGHDK and CDR2 SYGVNS. The CDR3 contains 13 residues. Trimming at V came to 7 bases and at J to 7 bases, leaving 10 bases not matched to a gene. In DNA, the CDR3 is TGTGCCAGCACCGACGACAGGGTTGGAGAGCAGTACTTC. Residues: CASTDDRVGEQYF.

There are a few counts of this clonotype. This chain uses TRBV7-2 with TRBJ2-1; 7 bases align to TRBD2. This CDR3 is built from 15 residues. Germline values: CDR1 SGHTA, CDR2 FQGNSA. Trimming removed 4 bases from V and 2 bases from J; junction bases left unmatched: 5. The CDR3 nucleotides are TGTGCCAGCAGCTCGGGAGCGGGAACCTACAATGAGCAGTTCTTC. Translated, it gives CASSSGAGTYNEQFF.

This clonotype was counted many times. The rearrangement joins TRBV7-9 to TRBJ2-1; tentatively, D is TRBD1 or TRBD2 (6 bases each). Germline loops: CDR1 SEHNR, CDR2 FQNEAQ (reference sequence). The CDR3 is 14 residues long. V gave up 11 bases and J gave up 4 bases, with 18 bases separating them. CDR3 sequence (DNA): TGTGCCGGAGTACCGGGGGCCAATTACAATGAGCAGTTCTTC. It encodes CAGVPGANYNEQFF. The entire variable domain, with the rest obtained from reference TRBV7-9 and TRBJ2-1, is as follows: DTGVSQNPRHKITKRGQNVTFRCDPISEHNRLYWYRQTLGQGPEFLTYFQNEAQLEKSRLLSDRFSAERPKGSFSTLEIQRTEQGDSAMYLCAGVPGANYNEQFFGPGTRLTVL.

This clonotype was seen ten or more times. The V and J genes are TRBV12-3 or TRBV12-4 and TRBJ2-1; the D gene is possibly TRBD2 (6 bases). The CDR3 contains 16 residues. V lost 8 bases and J lost 5, with 22 bases in between. CDR3 sequence: CASAPKVGAGNNEQFF. The CDR3, as DNA: TGTGCCAGCGCACCGAAAGTAGGAGCGGGTAACAATGAGCAGTTCTTC.

In its sample, this clonotype was seen many times. The chain recombines TRBV5-6 with TRBJ1-2; 7 positions agree with TRBD1. The junction had 5 bases not matched to a gene; V was cut back by 4 bases and J by 8 bases. This CDR3 is 12 amino acids long. Germline CDR1 and CDR2: SGHDT and YYEEEE. In nucleotides, the CDR3 is TGTGCCAGCAGCCCGACAGGGAGAGGCTACACCTTC. Protein: CASSPTGRGYTF.

This clonotype has just a few counts. J is TRBJ2-2 and V is TRBV5-1; no reliable D call. V lost 0 bases to trimming and J lost 0 bases, with 6 bases between them. The CDR3 spans 15 residues. CDR1 and CDR2 from the germline V gene are SGHRS and YFSETQ. This chain's CDR3 is CASSLEIANTGELFF. For the CDR3, the DNA is TGCGCCAGCAGCTTGGAGATAGCGAACACCGGGGAGCTGTTTTTT.

This clonotype was picked up many times. The chain recombines TRBV20-1 with TRBJ1-5; 10 nucleotides align to TRBD1. The CDR3 is 15 amino acids. The germline V gene has CDR1 DFQATT and CDR2 SNEGSKA (reference sequence). V was clipped by 6 bases and J by 6 bases; unmatched bases: 11. CDR3 residues: CSAQITTGGSQPQHF. CDR3 nucleotides: TGCAGTGCCCAAATCACGACAGGGGGCAGTCAGCCCCAGCATTTT.

This clonotype was counted at least ten times. This chain joins TRBV20-1 and TRBJ1-6; a possible D gene is TRBD1 (5 bases). The germline V and J ends were trimmed by 0 bases and 6 bases, with 9 bases remaining between them. Germline CDR1 is DFQATT and CDR2 is SNEGSKA (reference sequence). The CDR3 is made up of 14 amino acids. Written as DNA, the CDR3 is TGCAGTGCTAGAGAGATCGGGGGTAATTCACCCCTCCACTTT. Amino acid sequence: CSAREIGGNSPLHF.

In its sample, this clonotype was seen many times. The rearrangement uses TRBV11-2 and TRBJ2-7; tentatively, D is TRBD1 (6 bases). This CDR3 spans 18 amino acids. Germline CDR1 and CDR2: SGHAT and FQNNGV. Trimming pared 3 bases from V and 1 base from J, leaving 22 bases between. The CDR3 region is CASSFLPAGTGSSYEQYF. The CDR3 DNA follows: TGTGCCAGCAGCTTTCTCCCCGCCGGAACAGGGTCTTCCTACGAGCAGTACTTC.

The rearrangement links TRBV7-2 to TRBJ2-1; D gene uncertain. The V gene lost 5 bases and the J gene lost 3 bases, with 11 bases spanning the gap. Looked up from germline, CDR1 is SGHTA and CDR2 is FQGNSA. There are 14 residues in the CDR3. CDR3 amino acids: CASSPRGDYNEQFF. In DNA form, the CDR3 reads TGTGCCAGCAGCCCCCGCGGCGACTACAATGAGCAGTTCTTC. The variable domain in full, with the rest retrieved from reference TRBV7-2 and TRBJ2-1, is GAGVSQSPSNKVTEKGKDVELRCDPISGHTALYWYRQSLGQGLEFLIYFQGNSAPDKSGLPSDRFSAERTGGSVSTLTIQRTQQEDSAVYLCASSPRGDYNEQFFGPGTRLTVL.

This chain connects TRBV7-8 to TRBJ2-7; 9 bases line up with TRBD2. V lost 1 base, J lost 6 bases, and 7 bases stayed unmatched. The germline V gene has CDR1 SGHVS and CDR2 FQNEAQ. The CDR3 has 15 amino acids. The CDR3 loop reads CASSLGGSGSREQYF. DNA of the CDR3: TGTGCCAGCAGCTTAGGGGGTAGCGGGAGCCGCGAGCAGTACTTC. Full variable domain (outside the CDR3, taken from reference TRBV7-8 and TRBJ2-7): GAGVSQSPRYKVAKRGQDVALRCDPISGHVSLFWYQQALGQGPEFLTYFQNEAQLDKSGLPSDRFFAERPEGSVSTLKIQRTQQEDSAVYLCASSLGGSGSREQYFGPGTRLTVT.

This clonotype occurred many times. This chain joins TRBV29-1 and TRBJ1-2; D call uncertain. From germline, CDR1 is SQVTM and CDR2 ANQGSEA. CDR3 length: 11 amino acids. V was cut by 0 bases and J by 6 bases, with 5 bases left in between. CDR3 amino acids: CSVEDLDGYTF. The CDR3 DNA sequence: TGCAGCGTTGAAGACTTAGATGGCTACACCTTC.

This clonotype was counted only a few times. The chain links TRBV5-5 to TRBJ2-7; D is perhaps TRBD1 (5 bases). Germline-derived CDR1 and CDR2 are SGHKS and YYEKEE (reference sequence). The CDR3 loop spans 15 amino acids. Trimming cost V 2 bases and J 1 base, with 13 bases left between them. The CDR3 DNA reads TGTGCCAGCAGCTTTGGCAGACCAGGGTCCTACGAGCAGTACTTC. Its translation: CASSFGRPGSYEQYF. Filled out from reference TRBV5-5 and TRBJ2-7, the complete variable domain reads DAGVTQSPTHLIKTRGQQVTLRCSPISGHKSVSWYQQVLGQGPQFIFQYYEKEERGRGNFPDRFSARQFPNYSSELNVNALLLGDSALYLCASSFGRPGSYEQYFGPGTRLTVT.

This clonotype occurred many times. The chain has TRBV5-1 and TRBJ2-5; 11 bases match TRBD2. V was pared by 4 bases and J by 5 bases, with 7 bases of the junction left unmatched. This CDR3 is built from 15 residues. Germline V gives CDR1 SGHRS, CDR2 YFSETQ. The CDR3 spells CASSLGTSGEETQYF. The CDR3 nucleotides read TGCGCCAGCAGCCTAGGGACTAGCGGCGAGGAGACCCAGTACTTC.

This clonotype was counted at least ten times. This rearrangement joins TRBV5-1 to TRBJ2-1; 8 bases agree with TRBD2. This CDR3 contains 17 residues. Germline assignment: CDR1 SGHRS and CDR2 YFSETQ. J gave up 3 bases and V 4 bases, and 12 bases lay outside the gene matches. The CDR3 sequence is CASSPGRVAGFYNEQFF. Written as DNA, the CDR3 is TGCGCCAGCAGCCCGGGGAGGGTAGCGGGGTTCTACAATGAGCAGTTCTTC.

In its sample, this clonotype was seen a few times. The rearrangement joins TRBV20-1 to TRBJ2-5; 8 bases match TRBD2. With 4 bases clipped from V and 4 bases from J, the junction kept 11 bases outside the gene matches. From germline, CDR1 is DFQATT and CDR2 SNEGSKA (reference sequence). This CDR3 is built from 15 residues. CDR3 DNA: TGCAGTGCTAAACTTAGCGGGGAGGCAGTAGAGACCCAGTACTTC. Translated, it gives CSAKLSGEAVETQYF.

This clonotype was seen repeatedly, ten times or more. The CDR3 loop is CASTRFERESYEQYF. Here the CDR3 DNA reads TGTGCCAGCACTAGGTTTGAGCGGGAATCCTACGAGCAGTACTTC. The chain couples TRBV7-9 to TRBJ2-7; TRBD2 matches at 7 bases. With V trimmed by 7 bases and J by 1 base, 10 bases remained unmatched. Looked up from germline, CDR1 is SEHNR and CDR2 is FQNEAQ (reference sequence). The CDR3 is 15 residues long.

V and J are TRBV23-1 and TRBJ2-3; D gene uncertain. TRBV23-1 is treated as an ORF (open reading frame) with a function not yet certain. The CDR3 consists of 14 residues. The germline V and J ends were trimmed by 0 bases and 6 bases, with 10 bases remaining between them. Here the CDR3 reads CASSQSLKGDTQYF. Here the CDR3 DNA reads TGCGCCAGCAGTCAATCTCTCAAGGGTGATACGCAGTATTTT.

The table lists this clonotype with many counts. V is TRBV12-5 and J is TRBJ2-1, with D perhaps matching TRBD2 (5 bases). This CDR3 has 14 residues. The germline CDR1 and CDR2 sequences are LGHNT and FRNRAP. The V and J ends lost 5 bases and 7 bases respectively, with 15 bases between them. CDR3 coding DNA: TGTGCTAGTGGTCGCAGCGGAGGAGCAAATGAGCAGTTCTTC. Translation gives CASGRSGGANEQFF.

There are many counts of this clonotype. The V gene is TRBV7-2, the J gene TRBJ2-2, with 10 bases fitting TRBD2. The CDR3 consists of 17 residues. Trimming cost V 5 bases and J 4 bases; bases outside gene matches: 10. CDR1 and CDR2 (germline): SGHTA, FQGNSA. CDR3 sequence (DNA): TGTGCCAGCAGCCCCTACGGACTAGCGGAGGTCACCGGGGAGCTGTTTTTT. This encodes CASSPYGLAEVTGELFF.